A single sample is the source of the 9 T cell receptor beta chains below, sequenced in a study of glioma-infiltrating T cells after dendritic cell vaccination. The assay was immunoSEQ multiplex PCR, and TCRdb's table has in-frame clones only and misses some. The sample has some 91,000 clones, roughly four fifths seen once. Time point: after dendritic cell vaccination, including at tumor progression/relapse. This material consisted of blood, taken after dendritic cell vaccination. These receptor sequences come from a human donor with glioblastoma.

This chain uses TRBV5-6 with TRBJ2-1; D remains unclear. V was pared by 4 bases and J by 0 bases, with 11 bases between. The CDR3 covers 15 residues. Germline CDR1 SGHDT, CDR2 YYEEEE. As DNA, the CDR3 is TGTGCCAGCAGCCCCCCACCTAGCTCCTACAATGAGCAGTTCTTC. This encodes CASSPPPSSYNEQFF.

The chain is built from TRBV7-2 and TRBJ2-3; 14 nucleotides agree with TRBD2. With 5 bases clipped from V and 4 bases from J, the junction kept 8 bases outside the gene matches. CDR3 length: 17 amino acids. From germline, CDR1 is SGHTA and CDR2 FQGNSA. The CDR3 sequence is CASSARLAGGSSDTQYF. As DNA, the CDR3 is TGTGCCAGCAGCGCCCGACTAGCGGGGGGGTCGTCAGATACGCAGTATTTT.

This chain joins TRBV5-1 and TRBJ2-5; D is possibly TRBD2 (6 bases). Germline lookup yields CDR1 SGHRS and CDR2 YFSETQ. Trimming removed 4 bases at V and 1 base at J, with 11 bases between. The CDR3 spans 14 residues. CDR3 loop: CASSPGLIQETQYF. The CDR3 bases are TGCGCCAGCAGCCCGGGACTTATCCAAGAGACCCAGTACTTC.

This chain uses TRBV5-6 with TRBJ2-7, with 10 positions matching TRBD1. Trimming cost V 4 bases and J 2 bases; bases outside gene matches: 3. The CDR3 spans 14 residues. Germline CDR1 is SGHDT and CDR2 is YYEEEE. The CDR3 spells CASSAGTGAYEQYF. The CDR3 DNA reads as TGTGCCAGCAGCGCAGGGACAGGGGCCTACGAGCAGTACTTC.

The chain uses TRBV5-1 and TRBJ1-5; 7 positions agree with TRBD1. Unmatched junction bases numbered 4, after V lost 0 bases and J lost 4 bases. Germline V lookup: CDR1 SGHRS, CDR2 YFSETQ. This CDR3 is 15 amino acids long. The CDR3 region is CASSLGDSQNQPQHF. DNA for the CDR3: TGCGCCAGCAGCTTGGGGGACAGCCAGAATCAGCCCCAGCATTTT.

This chain links TRBV11-2 with TRBJ1-1, with a weak D call TRBD1 (5 bases). The germline V and J ends were trimmed by 1 base and 5 bases, with 11 bases remaining between them. This CDR3 is built from 14 residues. CDR1 is SGHAT, CDR2 FQNNGV, per germline. CDR3 residues: CASSLARAVTEAFF. CDR3 nucleotide sequence: TGTGCCAGCAGCTTAGCCAGGGCCGTGACTGAAGCTTTCTTT.

The V gene is TRBV27, the J gene TRBJ1-5; tentatively, D is TRBD1 (5 bases). The V gene lost 6 bases and the J gene lost 6 bases, with 12 bases spanning the gap. This CDR3 is 13 amino acids long. Germline CDR1 MNHEY, CDR2 SMNVEV (reference sequence). The CDR3 coding sequence is TGTGCCAGCAGGCGATTTCAGGGTCAGCCCCAGCATTTT. Translated: CASRRFQGQPQHF.

This clone has only one observation. The chain joins TRBV11-1 to TRBJ2-7, with unresolved D. V lost 3 bases to trimming and J lost 13 bases, with 19 bases between them. This CDR3 has 13 amino acids. The germline V gene has CDR1 SGHAT and CDR2 FQDESV (reference sequence). The DNA of the CDR3 is TGTGCCAGCAGCTTGTACAGTGAATCCTACCTATACGTC. This translates into CASSLYSESYLYV.

The chain uses TRBV25-1 and TRBJ1-5; 8 bases line up with TRBD1. This CDR3 is built from 18 residues. J was trimmed by 0 bases and V by 4 bases; bases with no gene match: 11. Germline V gene lookup returns CDR1 MGHDK and CDR2 SYGVNS. The CDR3, as DNA: TGTGCCAGCAGTGCCTCAGATACAGGGGGTTATAGCAATCAGCCCCAGCATTTT. Its translation: CASSASDTGGYSNQPQHF.